The 15 T cell receptor beta chains listed next were all sequenced from one sample in a study of response to subunit inactivated influenza vaccine. From the RT-PCR reads, TCRdb called clonotypes with MiXCR, one entry per CDR3 protein. This table has around 710,000 distinct CDR3 sequences, approximately 15% appearing once. This material consisted of PBMCs from blood, taken 14 days before vaccination. These receptors originate from a man between 50 and 59 years old who received an inactivated influenza vaccine.

DNA of the CDR3: TGTGCCACCAGTATTCCGGGACAGGGGTCCGGGGAGCTGTTTTTT. Protein sequence: CATSIPGQGSGELFF. The V call is TRBV24-1, the J call TRBJ2-2, with TRBD1 matching over 10 bases. The CDR3 covers 15 residues. Per the germline V gene, CDR1 is KGHDR and CDR2 is SFDVKD. With V trimmed by 6 bases and J by 6 bases, 6 bases remained unmatched.

This clonotype occurred many times. V and J are TRBV3-1 and TRBJ2-7, with D unresolved. V lost 1 base and J 6 bases, leaving 13 bases between the germline ends. Germline CDR1 LGHDT, CDR2 YNNKEL (reference sequence). This CDR3 has 14 amino acids. Here the CDR3 DNA reads TGTGCCAGCAGCCAAGGGAGATGGCAAAGCGAGCAGTACTTC. Protein product: CASSQGRWQSEQYF.

This clonotype was observed a few times. V gene TRBV4-3 combines with J gene TRBJ2-2; D may match TRBD1 or TRBD2 (5 bases each). V shed 1 base and J shed 3 bases, with 21 bases lying between them. Germline CDR1 reads LGHNA; CDR2 reads YSLEER. The length of the CDR3 is 19 residues. CDR3 protein: CASSQVFSGLADHTGELFF. The CDR3 DNA reads as TGCGCCAGCAGCCAAGTTTTTTCGGGGCTTGCAGACCACACCGGGGAGCTGTTTTTT.

The chain links TRBV6-5 to TRBJ2-3; 11 nucleotides align to TRBD1. Germline values: CDR1 MNHEY, CDR2 SVGAGI. The CDR3 runs to 16 residues. Trimming removed 2 bases from V and 4 bases from J; junction bases left unmatched: 5. The CDR3 DNA sequence: TGTGCCAGCAGTTACCGGACAGGGGGCAGGTCAGATACGCAGTATTTT. Residues: CASSYRTGGRSDTQYF.

This clonotype was seen more than once but under ten times. This chain connects TRBV28 to TRBJ1-1; 8 nucleotides agree with TRBD1. Germline CDR1 reads MDHEN; CDR2 reads SYDVKM. The CDR3 spans 15 residues. V was pared by 6 bases and J by 3 bases, with 9 bases of the junction left unmatched. CDR3 DNA sequence: TGTGCCAGCAGGAAGGACAGGGTTCGGCACACTGAAGCTTTCTTT. Translation: CASRKDRVRHTEAFF.

The rearrangement uses TRBV7-2 and TRBJ1-6; D is unresolved. Germline V CDR1 and CDR2: SGHTA, FQGNSA. The CDR3 loop spans 14 amino acids. Trimming took off 4 bases at V and 10 bases at J, with 14 bases between the two ends. DNA of the CDR3: TGTGCCAGCAGCTATTCCAGTCGGGTCTCACCCCTCCACTTT. Translated, it gives CASSYSSRVSPLHF.

This clonotype has just a few counts. The chain combines TRBV21-1 with TRBJ1-5; the table assigns TRBD1, which was not confirmed against the DNA. TRBV21-1 is assigned pseudogene status. This CDR3 is built from 20 residues. The CDR3, as DNA: TGTGCCAGCAGCAAAGGGGATAGGACAGGGGGCTCTCGGGGCAATCAGCCCCAGCATTTT. It codes for CASSKGDRTGGSRGNQPQHF.

CDR3 DNA: TGTGCCCTCAGCTCGAGATTGTGGGGCTCTAGCACAGATACGCAGTATTTT. It specifies CALSSRLWGSSTDTQYF. The chain is built from TRBV2 and TRBJ2-3, with a possible D match to TRBD1 (5 bases). Germline assignment: CDR1 SNHLY and CDR2 FYNNEI. V lost 11 bases, J lost 0 bases, and 24 bases lay in between. This CDR3 spans 17 amino acids.

The chain recombines TRBV20-1 with TRBJ2-1; tentatively, D is TRBD1 or TRBD2 (6 bases each). The germline CDR1 and CDR2 sequences are DFQATT and SNEGSKA (reference sequence). This CDR3 is 15 amino acids long. Deletions cut 1 base from V and 4 bases from J, with 14 bases between. CDR3 nucleotide sequence: TGCAGTGCTAGAGGGGGGCTAGCGAGTTACAATGAGCAGTTCTTC. This encodes CSARGGLASYNEQFF.

This clonotype was seen only a few times. J is TRBJ2-7 and V is TRBV6-1, with 8 bases matching TRBD1. The CDR3 totals 13 residues. V gave up 8 bases and J gave up 2 bases; unmatched junction bases: 5. CDR1 MNHNS and CDR2 SASEGT come from the germline V gene. CDR3 DNA: TGTGCCAGCGGGGAGACAGGGGCCTACGAGCAGTACTTC. This encodes CASGETGAYEQYF.

The V call is TRBV28, the J call TRBJ1-2, with D perhaps TRBD1 (5 bases). Per germline, CDR1 MDHEN and CDR2 SYDVKM. The V gene lost 4 bases and the J gene lost 4 bases, with 10 bases spanning the gap. The CDR3 is 13 residues long. CDR3 in amino acids: CASSSTVRYGYTF. The CDR3 nucleotides are TGTGCCAGCAGTTCGACAGTGCGCTATGGCTACACCTTC.

This sequence joins TRBV2 and TRBJ2-3; a weak D match, TRBD1 (6 bases). The CDR3 covers 15 residues. CDR1 SNHLY and CDR2 FYNNEI come from the germline V gene. Trimming left V 2 bases short and J 4 bases short, with 13 bases between. CDR3 residues: CASSEMGAIADTQYF. DNA for the CDR3: TGTGCCAGCAGTGAAATGGGGGCAATAGCAGATACGCAGTATTTT.

This rearrangement joins TRBV7-2 to TRBJ2-1; TRBD2 agrees at 7 bases. Looked up from germline, CDR1 is SGHTA and CDR2 is FQGNSA. Trimming took 2 bases from V and 4 from J; bases not matched to a gene: 8. The CDR3 has 16 amino acids. CDR3 DNA sequence: TGTGCCAGCAGCTTAACCGCGACTAGCCGATACAATGAGCAGTTCTTC. Its protein product is CASSLTATSRYNEQFF.

V is TRBV10-3 and J is TRBJ2-7; D unresolved. V shed 0 bases and J shed 0 bases, with 6 bases lying between them. CDR3 size: 14 residues. Per the germline V gene, CDR1 is ENHRY and CDR2 is SYGVKD. CDR3 nucleotide sequence: TGTGCCATCAGTGAGTCTCTCTCCTCCTACGAGCAGTACTTC. Encoded protein: CAISESLSSYEQYF.

The chain recombines TRBV7-2 with TRBJ2-1; 11 nucleotides line up with TRBD2. The junction had 5 bases not matched to a gene; V was cut back by 3 bases and J by 7 bases. CDR3 size: 15 residues. The germline V gene has CDR1 SGHTA and CDR2 FQGNSA. Here the CDR3 reads CASSFSGGVTNEQFF. CDR3 coding DNA: TGTGCCAGCAGCTTTAGCGGGGGGGTAACAAATGAGCAGTTCTTC.